Described below is a single TCR beta chain sequence and its context. Germline CDR1 GTSNPN, CDR2 SVGIG (reference sequence). With V trimmed by 3 bases and J by 0 bases, 16 bases remained unmatched. This CDR3 comprises 18 residues. Here immunoSEQ multiplex PCR was the method, and the copy in TCRdb shows in-frame clones only, minus some. The data contain about 160,000 clones, 88% of them singletons. The data derive from a study of T cell responses to AZD1222 COVID-19 vaccine. The chain couples TRBV30 to TRBJ1-1; 7 bases line up with TRBD1. The specimen was peripheral blood, collected on day 0 of AZD1222 vaccination. The receptor comes from an adult in good health. CDR3 residues: CAWRWSGGTADMNTEAFF. The CDR3 DNA sequence: TGTGCCTGGAGGTGGTCTGGAGGGACAGCCGACATGAACACTGAAGCTTTCTTT.